Below, 27 T cell receptor beta chains from the same sample are listed, as sequenced in a study of T cell responses to AZD1222 COVID-19 vaccine. Produced via immunoSEQ multiplex PCR; TCRdb's table is partial and in-frame only. The data hold about 140,000 clones, with roughly 92% observed a single time. Sequenced here: peripheral blood, sampled 28 days after the second AZD1222 dose. These receptors were obtained from an adult who received the AZD1222 COVID-19 vaccine.

The CDR3 coding sequence is TGTGCCAGCTCACAGGGAAGCAATCAGCCCCAGCATTTT. Protein sequence: CASSQGSNQPQHF. The gene calls are TRBV2 and TRBJ1-5; weak D call: TRBD1 (6 bases). The CDR3 extends over 13 amino acids. Trimming took 8 bases from V and 1 from J, leaving 9 bases between them. CDR1 is SNHLY, CDR2 FYNNEI, per germline.

The chain has TRBV11-2 and TRBJ2-2, with D tentatively TRBD2 (5 bases). Germline V CDR1 and CDR2: SGHAT, FQNNGV. This CDR3 has 17 amino acids. Trimming removed 6 bases from V and 0 bases from J, with 17 bases in between. In nucleotides, the CDR3 is TGTGCCAGCAGGTATGGGAGACAACGCTCGAACACCGGGGAGCTGTTTTTT. Its translation is CASRYGRQRSNTGELFF.

This clone has a single count. V usage is TRBV3-1 (or the pseudogene TRBV3-2) and J usage is TRBJ1-2, with D possibly TRBD1 on 6 matching bases. CDR3 length equals 16 residues. The V end lost 6 bases, the J end lost 1 base, and 18 bases lay between the germline ends. CDR1 is LGHDT and CDR2 is YNNKEL in the germline V gene (reference sequence). CDR3 loop: CASSRTGGNNNYGYTF. The CDR3 DNA is TGTGCCAGCAGTCGGACGGGGGGCAACAATAACTATGGCTACACCTTC.

The chain carries TRBV7-2 and TRBJ2-2; D unresolved. Germline CDR1 SGHTA, CDR2 FQGNSA. The CDR3 has 15 residues. V was cut by 4 bases and J by 5 bases, with 14 bases left in between. The chain's CDR3 is CASSSLGPLTGELFF. CDR3 nucleotides: TGTGCCAGCAGCTCGCTAGGTCCCCTGACCGGGGAGCTGTTTTTT. Supplemented by reference TRBV7-2 and TRBJ2-2, the full variable domain reads GAGVSQSPSNKVTEKGKDVELRCDPISGHTALYWYRQSLGQGLEFLIYFQGNSAPDKSGLPSDRFSAERTGGSVSTLTIQRTQQEDSAVYLCASSSLGPLTGELFFGEGSRLTVL.

This sequence joins TRBV24-1 and TRBJ1-5, with D unclear. Trimming stripped 4 bases from V and 1 base from J, with 13 bases between. The CDR3 runs 16 residues. Germline V gene data show CDR1 as KGHDR and CDR2 as SFDVKD. CDR3 loop: CATSDRSLGSNQPQHF. The CDR3 DNA reads TGTGCCACCAGTGACAGGTCCTTGGGAAGCAATCAGCCCCAGCATTTT.

As regards this clone: Germline and junction disagree at one end, which may indicate a read error. The gene calls are TRBV7-7 and TRBJ2-2; D remains ambiguous. This CDR3 comprises 14 residues. Germline CDR1 is SSHAT and CDR2 is FNYEAQ (reference sequence). The CDR3 sequence: CASSATIGGGELFF. The CDR3 DNA reads as TGTGCTAGCAGCGCTACGATTGGTGGCGGGGAGCTGTTTTTT.

CDR3 loop: CASSYAVANYGYTF. CDR3 nucleotide sequence: TGTGCCAGCAGTTACGCCGTCGCGAACTATGGCTACACCTTC. The chain joins TRBV6-6 to TRBJ1-2; D gene unclear. CDR1 and CDR2 (germline): MNHNY, SVGAGI (reference sequence). V lost 2 bases to trimming and J lost 2 bases, with 9 bases between them. The CDR3 has 14 amino acids.

Concerning this clone: One end of the junction varies from germline; a read error may be responsible. The chain has TRBV7-7 and TRBJ2-3; 13 bases match TRBD2. The germline gives CDR1 SSHAT, CDR2 FNYEAQ (reference sequence). This CDR3 comprises 16 residues. CDR3 nucleotides: TGTGCTAGCAGCCCCGGGACTAGCGGGGGCACAGATACGCAGTATTTT. This translates into CASSPGTSGGTDTQYF.

The rearrangement uses TRBV27 and TRBJ1-5; a weak D match, TRBD1 (6 bases). Germline V lookup: CDR1 MNHEY, CDR2 SMNVEV (reference sequence). The CDR3 is made up of 13 amino acids. V was clipped by 9 bases and J by 4 bases, with 13 bases between them. CDR3 region: CASQQGSNQPQHF. The CDR3 bases are TGTGCCAGTCAACAGGGCAGTAATCAGCCCCAGCATTTT.

The V gene is TRBV15, the J gene TRBJ2-5; D is unclear. The germline V and J ends were trimmed by 5 bases and 5 bases, with 12 bases remaining between them. Germline assignment: CDR1 LNHNV and CDR2 YYDKDF (reference sequence). This CDR3 has 13 amino acids. The CDR3 loop is CATSQTLMETQYF. CDR3 nucleotides: TGTGCCACCAGCCAAACCCTGATGGAGACCCAGTACTTC.

The CDR3 bases are TGTGCCAGCAGGGGACTAGCGGGGGTCGAGCAGTACTTC. Encoded protein: CASRGLAGVEQYF. The V and J genes are TRBV2 and TRBJ2-7, with TRBD2 matching 14 bases. CDR3 length: 13 residues. V shed 6 bases, J shed 6 bases, and the junction held 1 base outside the gene matches. Germline assignment: CDR1 SNHLY and CDR2 FYNNEI.

The rearrangement uses TRBV27 and TRBJ1-5; 7 bases agree with TRBD1. Germline V gives CDR1 MNHEY, CDR2 SMNVEV (reference sequence). The CDR3 length is 14 residues. Trimming took 3 bases from V and 7 from J; bases not matched to a gene: 6. The CDR3 protein is CASSFQGEAQPQHF. The CDR3 region has the DNA TGTGCCAGCAGTTTTCAGGGGGAGGCCCAGCCCCAGCATTTT.

CDR3 in DNA: TGCGCCAGCAGCTTGGAGGCAGGGAGTCAGCCCCAGCATTTT. This sequence encodes CASSLEAGSQPQHF. The chain carries TRBV5-1 and TRBJ1-5; tentatively, D is TRBD1 (5 bases). This CDR3 comprises 14 residues. Trimming pared 0 bases from V and 6 bases from J, leaving 10 bases between. CDR1 is SGHRS, CDR2 YFSETQ, per germline.

This rearrangement joins TRBV6-6 to TRBJ2-7, with a tentative D call TRBD2 (5 bases). Germline lookup yields CDR1 MNHNY and CDR2 SVGAGI (reference sequence). V shed 0 bases and J shed 6 bases, with 15 bases lying between them. This CDR3 comprises 15 residues. The CDR3 reads CASSYSKGGVAEQYF. The CDR3 region has the DNA TGTGCCAGCAGTTACTCGAAAGGAGGCGTAGCCGAGCAGTACTTC.

This chain joins TRBV5-1 and TRBJ1-2, with no clear D. The V and J ends lost 4 bases and 6 bases respectively, with 13 bases between them. In germline, CDR1 is SGHRS, CDR2 YFSETQ. CDR3 size: 13 residues. In DNA, the CDR3 is TGCGCCAGCAGCGCTATCCGTCGGGATGGCTACACCTTC. Translating gives CASSAIRRDGYTF.

The chain uses TRBV9 and TRBJ2-3; 13 bases line up with TRBD2. The germline V gene has CDR1 SGDLS and CDR2 YYNGEE. V shed 4 bases, J shed 2 bases, and the junction held 10 bases outside the gene matches. The CDR3 extends over 18 amino acids. Here the CDR3 DNA reads TGTGCCAGCAGCCTTCGTGGGACTAGCGGGACCACCACAGATACGCAGTATTTT. As protein: CASSLRGTSGTTTDTQYF.

The chain carries TRBV3-1 (or the pseudogene TRBV3-2) and TRBJ2-3; TRBD2 might be the D (5 bases). CDR1 and CDR2 from the germline V gene are LGHDT and YNNKEL (reference sequence). V dropped 4 bases and J dropped 3 bases, with 17 bases sitting between them. This CDR3 region has 16 residues. The CDR3 nucleotides read TGTGCCAGCAGCCCCGGAGTGTGGGAGCGGACAGATACGCAGTATTTT. It translates to CASSPGVWERTDTQYF.

The V gene is TRBV5-1, the J gene TRBJ1-2; D gene uncertain. Germline V gene data show CDR1 as SGHRS and CDR2 as YFSETQ. Trimming took 4 bases from V and 3 from J, leaving 16 bases between them. The CDR3 spans 15 residues. CDR3 DNA sequence: TGCGCCAGCAGCCTTGCCATCGACACGCACTATGGCTACACCTTC. Its protein product is CASSLAIDTHYGYTF.

The chain uses TRBV19 and TRBJ2-1; 8 positions match TRBD1. The length of the CDR3 is 13 residues. Germline loops: CDR1 LNHDA, CDR2 SQIVND (reference sequence). Trimming cost V 9 bases and J 3 bases; bases outside gene matches: 4. As DNA, the CDR3 is TGTGCCAGCGGGACAGGTGACTACAATGAGCAGTTCTTC. It codes for CASGTGDYNEQFF. Combining the CDR3 with reference TRBV19 and TRBJ2-1 gives the whole variable domain DGGITQSPKYLFRKEGQNVTLSCEQNLNHDAMYWYRQDPGQGLRLIYYSQIVNDFQKGDIAEGYSVSREKKESFPLTVTSAQKNPTAFYLCASGTGDYNEQFFGPGTRLTVL.

The genes are TRBV5-4 and TRBJ2-3; 7 nucleotides line up with TRBD2. Germline V lookup: CDR1 SGHNT, CDR2 YYREEE (reference sequence). V shed 0 bases, J shed 4 bases, and the junction held 5 bases outside the gene matches. The CDR3 consists of 15 residues. CDR3 region: CASSLARGSADTQYF. The CDR3 coding sequence is TGTGCCAGCAGCTTGGCTCGCGGGAGCGCAGATACGCAGTATTTT.

V usage is TRBV15 and J usage is TRBJ2-7; the match to TRBD1 covers 8 bases. V lost 3 bases and J lost 0; bases outside the gene matches: 1. The CDR3 is 14 residues long. The V gene's germline CDR1 is LNHNV and CDR2 YYDKDF (reference sequence). The CDR3 loop reads CATSRDRVSYEQYF. The DNA of the CDR3 is TGTGCCACCAGCAGGGACAGGGTCTCCTACGAGCAGTACTTC.

This rearrangement joins TRBV25-1 to TRBJ2-5, with TRBD2 matching over 8 bases. Trimming removed 4 bases from V and 5 bases from J; junction bases left unmatched: 6. Germline CDR1 MGHDK, CDR2 SYGVNS. The CDR3 spans 14 residues. The DNA for the CDR3 is TGTGCCAGCAGTGGGGGACTAGTCGGTGAGACCCAGTACTTC. This encodes CASSGGLVGETQYF.

The chain combines TRBV2 with TRBJ2-1; D is possibly TRBD1 (5 bases). Trimming removed 2 bases from V and 8 bases from J, with 19 bases in between. Germline V gene lookup returns CDR1 SNHLY and CDR2 FYNNEI. The CDR3 is 16 residues long. As DNA, the CDR3 is TGTGCCAGCAGTGAACCCCGTGGGGCCCAACTTCATGAGCAGTTCTTC. Translating it yields CASSEPRGAQLHEQFF.

The genes are TRBV2 and TRBJ1-6; weak D call: TRBD1 (6 bases). Germline-derived CDR1 and CDR2 are SNHLY and FYNNEI. The CDR3 has 14 residues. Trimming cost V 7 bases and J 7 bases, with 14 bases left between them. Written as DNA, the CDR3 is TGTGCCAGCACTGAGGGGGGCATCAATTCACCCCTCCACTTT. It specifies CASTEGGINSPLHF.

This chain uses TRBV29-1 with TRBJ1-1; no firm D call. The germline CDR1 and CDR2 sequences are SQVTM and ANQGSEA. This CDR3 has 12 amino acids. Trimming took off 5 bases at V and 2 bases at J, with 9 bases between the two ends. The CDR3 sequence is CSVIGLNTEAFF. The CDR3 region has the DNA TGCAGCGTTATAGGACTCAACACTGAAGCTTTCTTT.

The J gene is TRBJ2-3, the V gene TRBV4-1, with 14 bases identical to TRBD2. V shed 4 bases and J 0 bases; nucleotides not matched to a gene: 12. The CDR3 runs 20 residues. Per germline, CDR1 MGHRA and CDR2 YSYEKL. For the CDR3, the DNA is TGCGCCAGCAGCCCGGGGACTAGCGGGAGTTGGAGGGAGAGCACAGATACGCAGTATTTT. Amino acid sequence: CASSPGTSGSWRESTDTQYF.

The chain recombines TRBV24-1 with TRBJ2-5; 8 positions agree with TRBD2. Germline V CDR1 and CDR2: KGHDR, SFDVKD. The CDR3 loop spans 16 amino acids. V was clipped by 0 bases and J by 2 bases; unmatched bases: 4. DNA of the CDR3: TGTGCCACCAGTGATTTGGCTAGCGGGTTTCAAGAGACCCAGTACTTC. It is translated as CATSDLASGFQETQYF.